Presented here are 21 T cell receptor beta chains from one specimen sequenced in a study of CD8 T cells in Susac syndrome. It was with random hexamers that about 0.45 to 1 ug RNA was reverse transcribed. TCRdb used MiXCR to reprocess the immunoSEQ multiplex PCR reads, holding one entry per CDR3 protein. The sample lists 150,000 to 200,000 distinct CDR3 sequences; roughly 92% were seen once. Sequencing was performed on CD4+ T cells from PBMCs. Receptors were obtained from a human donor with Susac syndrome.

This clonotype has just one count. V usage is TRBV5-5 and J usage is TRBJ2-4; D possibly corresponds to TRBD1 (6 bases). The germline gives CDR1 SGHKS, CDR2 YYEKEE (reference sequence). Trimming cost V 4 bases and J 10 bases, with 18 bases left between them. The CDR3 is 14 residues long. CDR3 sequence reads: CASSPPTGTPIQYF. The DNA of the CDR3 is TGTGCCAGCAGCCCTCCTACCGGGACACCGATTCAGTACTTC. The full variable domain, in which reference TRBV5-5 and TRBJ2-4 provide the parts outside the CDR3, is DAGVTQSPTHLIKTRGQQVTLRCSPISGHKSVSWYQQVLGQGPQFIFQYYEKEERGRGNFPDRFSARQFPNYSSELNVNALLLGDSALYLCASSPPTGTPIQYFGAGTRLSVL.

CDR3: CASSPPGDRGSLETQYF. The CDR3 nucleotides read TGTGCCAGCTCACCACCGGGGGACAGGGGATCCCTAGAGACCCAGTACTTC. The gene calls are TRBV18 and TRBJ2-5, with 10 bases matching TRBD1. With 0 bases clipped from V and 4 bases from J, the junction kept 8 bases outside the gene matches. The germline V gene encodes CDR1 KGHSH and CDR2 LQKENI. The CDR3 runs 17 residues.

The gene calls are TRBV5-4 and TRBJ2-7, with 8 positions matching TRBD2. The CDR3 extends over 17 amino acids. J gave up 2 bases and V 4 bases, and 14 bases lay outside the gene matches. Germline CDR1 and CDR2: SGHNT and YYREEE (reference sequence). CDR3 sequence reads: CASSESGGQRPPYEQYF. CDR3 DNA sequence: TGTGCCAGCAGCGAATCGGGGGGGCAGCGTCCTCCCTACGAGCAGTACTTC.

The CDR3 region is CASSPGGGESYEQYF. CDR3 nucleotide sequence: TGTGCCAGCTCACCGGGTGGCGGGGAATCCTACGAGCAGTACTTC. This chain connects TRBV18 to TRBJ2-7; D might be TRBD2 (6 bases). Trimming shortened V by 3 bases and J by 1 base, and 13 bases separated the two germline ends. The CDR3 is made up of 15 amino acids. Germline V lookup: CDR1 KGHSH, CDR2 LQKENI.

The chain joins TRBV7-6 to TRBJ2-1; TRBD1 matches at 7 bases. Trimming removed 0 bases from V and 10 bases from J; junction bases left unmatched: 6. The CDR3 runs to 14 residues. Germline values: CDR1 SGHVS, CDR2 FNYEAQ. In DNA, the CDR3 is TGTGCCAGCAGCTTAGCTCCAGGGGGTAACGAGCAGTTCTTC. This sequence encodes CASSLAPGGNEQFF.

J is TRBJ1-4 and V is TRBV9, with D maybe TRBD1 (5 bases). The CDR3 spans 17 residues. Germline V lookup: CDR1 SGDLS, CDR2 YYNGEE. The V end was cut by 0 bases, the J end by 0 bases, with 12 bases between. CDR3 residues: CASSVGGGATTNEKLFF. The CDR3 coding sequence is TGTGCCAGCAGCGTAGGAGGTGGGGCAACAACTAATGAAAAACTGTTTTTT.

The table lists this clonotype with a count of one. The V and J genes are TRBV6-2 or TRBV6-3 and TRBJ2-7; D uncertain. Deletions cut 3 bases from V and 8 bases from J, with 8 bases between. The CDR3 runs 11 residues. CDR1 MNHEY and CDR2 SVGEGT come from the germline V gene. CDR3 coding DNA: TGTGCCAGCAGTTATGGCCTCCAGCAGTACTTC. It is translated as CASSYGLQQYF.

The chain combines TRBV12-3 or TRBV12-4 with TRBJ1-5; D possibly corresponds to TRBD1 (5 bases). V gave up 6 bases and J gave up 4 bases, with 16 bases separating them. The CDR3 totals 15 residues. CDR3: CASSTDSITNQPQHF. In DNA, the CDR3 is TGTGCCAGCAGCACCGACAGTATCACTAATCAGCCCCAGCATTTT.

The genes are TRBV6-6 and TRBJ2-7; D possibly corresponds to TRBD1 (6 bases). The CDR3 has 13 residues. Germline loops: CDR1 MNHNY, CDR2 SVGAGI (reference sequence). V lost 10 bases to trimming and J lost 3 bases, with 16 bases between them. CDR3 sequence: CATRQESYYEQYF. CDR3 DNA sequence: TGTGCCACTCGACAGGAGTCATACTACGAGCAGTACTTC.

The genes are TRBV29-1 and TRBJ1-6; D remains ambiguous. In germline, CDR1 is SQVTM, CDR2 ANQGSEA. V shed 4 bases and J shed 2 bases, with 6 bases lying between them. The CDR3 totals 13 residues. CDR3 region: CSVANAYNSPLHF. The CDR3 region has the DNA TGCAGCGTTGCCAACGCCTATAATTCACCCCTCCACTTT.

The gene calls are TRBV7-7 and TRBJ2-1, with 9 bases aligning to TRBD1. The CDR3 sequence is 12 residues long. Germline CDR1 is SSHAT and CDR2 is FNYEAQ (reference sequence). The J segment lost 7 bases and the V segment lost 8 bases, leaving 3 bases of the junction unmatched. The CDR3 bases are TGTGCCAGCGGGACAGGGACGAATGAGCAGTTCTTC. Amino acid sequence: CASGTGTNEQFF.

The chain employs TRBV20-1 and TRBJ2-1, with 8 bases identical to TRBD2. CDR1 is DFQATT, CDR2 SNEGSKA, per germline (reference sequence). Trimming took 3 bases from V and 7 from J; bases not matched to a gene: 8. The CDR3 consists of 14 residues. The CDR3 nucleotides read TGCAGTGCTAGGGCCCCAGCGGGAGTAAATGAGCAGTTCTTC. It codes for CSARAPAGVNEQFF.

In this sample, this clonotype turned up once. CDR3 amino acids: CASRLQGDTEAFF. CDR3 bases: TGTGCCAGCAGGTTACAGGGGGACACTGAAGCTTTCTTT. V and J are TRBV28 and TRBJ1-1; TRBD1 agrees at 8 bases. The junction had 3 bases not matched to a gene; V was cut back by 6 bases and J by 3 bases. The CDR3 is made up of 13 amino acids. Germline CDR1 reads MDHEN; CDR2 reads SYDVKM.

V is TRBV7-8 and J is TRBJ2-7; D remains ambiguous. The V gene lost 1 base and the J gene lost 4 bases, with 14 bases spanning the gap. The germline gives CDR1 SGHVS, CDR2 FQNEAQ. There are 15 residues in the CDR3. CDR3: CASSLEASSRYEQYF. CDR3 nucleotides: TGTGCCAGCAGCTTAGAAGCCTCGAGCAGGTACGAGCAGTACTTC.

V is TRBV7-9 and J is TRBJ1-1; D remains unclear. The CDR3 loop spans 11 amino acids. V lost 10 bases and J 4 bases, leaving 10 bases between the germline ends. CDR1 is SEHNR, CDR2 FQNEAQ, per germline (reference sequence). The CDR3 region has the DNA TGTGCCACCGGACGGGCCACTGAAGCTTTCTTT. Encoded protein: CATGRATEAFF.

J is TRBJ2-7 and V is TRBV7-9, with no clear D. This CDR3 is built from 14 residues. With 3 bases removed from V and 3 bases from J, the gap between germline ends came to 12 bases. CDR1 is SEHNR and CDR2 is FQNEAQ in the germline V gene (reference sequence). CDR3: CASSFTLTGYEQYF. The CDR3 region has the DNA TGTGCCAGCAGCTTTACCCTTACGGGCTACGAGCAGTACTTC. Looking up the rest from reference TRBV7-9 and TRBJ2-7 gives the full variable domain: DTGVSQNPRHKITKRGQNVTFRCDPISEHNRLYWYRQTLGQGPEFLTYFQNEAQLEKSRLLSDRFSAERPKGSFSTLEIQRTEQGDSAMYLCASSFTLTGYEQYFGPGTRLTVT.

The CDR3 protein is CASGGSGTEAFF. In DNA, the CDR3 is TGTGCCAGCGGGGGCTCTGGGACTGAAGCTTTCTTT. The genes are TRBV2 and TRBJ1-1; the D gene is possibly TRBD1 (6 bases). Looked up from germline, CDR1 is SNHLY and CDR2 is FYNNEI. The ends were cut back, 8 bases at V and 5 bases at J, with 12 bases in the middle. This CDR3 spans 12 amino acids.

CDR3 sequence (DNA): TGTGCCAGCAGTTACTCGAGGGCTTCAGGCACCTACGAGCAGTACTTC. The encoded protein is CASSYSRASGTYEQYF. The genes are TRBV6-5 and TRBJ2-7, with D tentatively TRBD2 (5 bases). The ends were cut back, 0 bases at V and 2 bases at J, with 14 bases in the middle. This CDR3 spans 16 amino acids. In germline, CDR1 is MNHEY, CDR2 SVGAGI.

This rearrangement joins TRBV5-1 to TRBJ2-2, with TRBD2 matching over 12 bases. The germline CDR1 and CDR2 sequences are SGHRS and YFSETQ. The V and J ends lost 4 bases and 1 base, in that order; junction bases with no gene match: 2. The CDR3 is 16 residues long. CDR3 coding DNA: TGCGCCAGCAGCCTAGCGGGGGGGCTGAACACCGGGGAGCTGTTTTTT. Protein product: CASSLAGGLNTGELFF. Combining the CDR3 with reference TRBV5-1 and TRBJ2-2 gives the whole variable domain KAGVTQTPRYLIKTRGQQVTLSCSPISGHRSVSWYQQTPGQGLQFLFEYFSETQRNKGNFPGRFSGRQFSNSRSEMNVSTLELGDSALYLCASSLAGGLNTGELFFGEGSRLTVL.

This chain links TRBV14 with TRBJ1-6, with D unresolved. CDR1 SGHDN and CDR2 FVKESK come from the germline V gene. CDR3 length: 14 amino acids. V was cut by 1 base and J by 9 bases, with 10 bases left in between. The CDR3 reads CASSQVHLSSPLHF. The CDR3 DNA reads as TGTGCCAGCAGCCAAGTTCACCTAAGTTCACCCCTCCACTTT.

The chain carries TRBV20-1 and TRBJ2-7; 9 bases match TRBD1. Germline CDR1 and CDR2: DFQATT and SNEGSKA (reference sequence). The CDR3 is 14 amino acids. Trimming took 3 bases from V and 4 from J; bases not matched to a gene: 7. CDR3 region: CSASIGTGRYEQYF. The CDR3 DNA is TGCAGTGCTAGCATCGGGACAGGGAGATACGAGCAGTACTTC.